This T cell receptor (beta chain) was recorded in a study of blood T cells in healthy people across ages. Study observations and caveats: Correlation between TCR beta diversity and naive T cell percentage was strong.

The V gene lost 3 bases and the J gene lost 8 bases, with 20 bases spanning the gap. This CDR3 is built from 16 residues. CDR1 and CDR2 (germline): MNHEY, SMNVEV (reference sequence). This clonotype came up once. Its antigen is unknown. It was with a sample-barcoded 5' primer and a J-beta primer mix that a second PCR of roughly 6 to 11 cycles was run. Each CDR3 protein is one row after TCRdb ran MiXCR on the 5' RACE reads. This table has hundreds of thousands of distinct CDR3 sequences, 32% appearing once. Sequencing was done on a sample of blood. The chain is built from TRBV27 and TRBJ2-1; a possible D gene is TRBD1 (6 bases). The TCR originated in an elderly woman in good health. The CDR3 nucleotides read TGTGCCAGCAGTTTCTATTTTCTCCGGGACAACCATGAGCAGTTCTTC. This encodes CASSFYFLRDNHEQFF.